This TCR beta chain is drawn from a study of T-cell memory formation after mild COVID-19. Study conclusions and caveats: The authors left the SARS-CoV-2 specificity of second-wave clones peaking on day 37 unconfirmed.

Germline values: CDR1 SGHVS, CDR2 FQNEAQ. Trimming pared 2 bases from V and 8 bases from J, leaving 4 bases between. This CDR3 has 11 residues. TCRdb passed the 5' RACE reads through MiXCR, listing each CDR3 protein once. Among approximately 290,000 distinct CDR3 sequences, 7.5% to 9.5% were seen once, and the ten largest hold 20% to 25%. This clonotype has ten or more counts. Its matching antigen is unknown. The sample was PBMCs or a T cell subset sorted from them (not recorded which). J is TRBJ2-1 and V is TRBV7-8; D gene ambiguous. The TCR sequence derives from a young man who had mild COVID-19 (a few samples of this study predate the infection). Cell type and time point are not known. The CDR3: CASSLLYEQFF. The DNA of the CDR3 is TGTGCCAGCAGCTTATTATATGAGCAGTTCTTC.